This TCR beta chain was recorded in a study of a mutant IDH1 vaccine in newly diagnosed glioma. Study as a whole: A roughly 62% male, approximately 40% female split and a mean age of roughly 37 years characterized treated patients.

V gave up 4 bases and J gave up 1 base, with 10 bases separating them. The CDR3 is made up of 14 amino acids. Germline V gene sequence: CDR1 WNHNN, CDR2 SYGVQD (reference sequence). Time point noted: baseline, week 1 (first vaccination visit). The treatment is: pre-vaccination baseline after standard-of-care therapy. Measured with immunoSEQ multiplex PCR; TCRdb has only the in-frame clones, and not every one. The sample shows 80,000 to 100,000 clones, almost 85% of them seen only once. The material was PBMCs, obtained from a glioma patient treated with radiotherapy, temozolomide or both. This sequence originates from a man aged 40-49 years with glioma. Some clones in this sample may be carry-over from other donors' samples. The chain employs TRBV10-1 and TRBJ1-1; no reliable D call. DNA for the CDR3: TGCGCCAGCAGTGTAAAGGAGGAGAACACTGAAGCTTTCTTT. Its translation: CASSVKEENTEAFF.